The next 19 T cell receptor beta chains were all read from a single sample in a study of T cell responses to AZD1222 COVID-19 vaccine. Libraries were prepared by immunoSEQ multiplex PCR; TCRdb keeps only in-frame clonotypes and omits some of them. The sample shows roughly 60,000 clones, over 60% of them seen only once. Sequencing was performed on peripheral blood, taken 28 days after the second AZD1222 dose. Receptors were obtained from an adult who received the AZD1222 COVID-19 vaccine.

V usage is TRBV5-1 and J usage is TRBJ1-6; 7 bases align to TRBD1. The CDR3 runs to 15 residues. J was trimmed by 7 bases and V by 10 bases; bases with no gene match: 14. Germline CDR1 reads SGHRS; CDR2 reads YFSETQ. The CDR3 region has the DNA TGCGCCCGCCGACCGGGGCAGGGGGGGAATTCACCCCTCCACTTT. Translating gives CARRPGQGGNSPLHF.

V and J are TRBV5-4 and TRBJ2-1; TRBD1 matches at 7 bases. The V gene end was trimmed by 3 bases and the J gene end by 2 bases; junction bases not matched to a gene: 11. Germline-derived CDR1 and CDR2 are SGHNT and YYREEE (reference sequence). This CDR3 has 17 residues. Here the CDR3 reads CASSSRQGIITYNEQFF. The CDR3 nucleotides read TGTGCCAGCAGCTCCCGACAGGGAATCATCACCTACAATGAGCAGTTCTTC.

J is TRBJ2-2 and V is TRBV27; no clear D. The CDR3 loop spans 12 amino acids. Per the germline V gene, CDR1 is MNHEY and CDR2 is SMNVEV (reference sequence). Trimming removed 3 bases from V and 3 bases from J, with 2 bases in between. CDR3 in amino acids: CASSLYTGELFF. The CDR3 nucleotides are TGTGCCAGCAGTTTGTACACCGGGGAGCTGTTTTTT.

The chain links TRBV18 to TRBJ2-1; 8 bases match TRBD2. The germline V gene encodes CDR1 KGHSH and CDR2 LQKENI. There are 15 residues in the CDR3. The trim removed 6 bases at V and 8 bases at J, leaving 12 bases unmatched. CDR3 in amino acids: CASSSGSGGPDEQFF. In DNA form, the CDR3 reads TGTGCCAGCTCCTCGGGGAGCGGGGGCCCCGATGAGCAGTTCTTC.

In nucleotides, the CDR3 is TGTGCCAGCAGTTTCGGTTGGTTAAATCAGCCCCAGCATTTT. Protein: CASSFGWLNQPQHF. The chain employs TRBV6-2 or TRBV6-3 and TRBJ1-5; D is unclear. Germline CDR1 is MNHEY and CDR2 is SVGEGT. V dropped 4 bases and J dropped 4 bases, with 11 bases sitting between them. This CDR3 region has 14 residues.

The CDR3, as DNA: TGTGCCAGCAGCGTAGGGCTAGCGGGGGCCCCCTACAATGAGCAGTTCTTC. It is translated as CASSVGLAGAPYNEQFF. The chain has TRBV9 and TRBJ2-1, with 10 positions matching TRBD2. V was clipped by 0 bases and J by 2 bases; unmatched bases: 5. Germline V lookup: CDR1 SGDLS, CDR2 YYNGEE. There are 17 residues in the CDR3.

The chain links TRBV27 to TRBJ2-1; D is perhaps TRBD1 or TRBD2 (5 bases each). Trimming shortened V by 2 bases and J by 8 bases, and 13 bases separated the two germline ends. CDR3 length equals 14 residues. Germline CDR1 MNHEY, CDR2 SMNVEV (reference sequence). Here the CDR3 reads CASSLMWGKDEQFF. The CDR3 nucleotides read TGTGCCAGCAGTTTAATGTGGGGGAAGGATGAGCAGTTCTTC.

This sequence joins TRBV2 and TRBJ1-2; 8 nucleotides line up with TRBD1. CDR3 size: 13 residues. Unmatched junction bases numbered 1, after V lost 6 bases and J lost 1 base. Germline V lookup: CDR1 SNHLY, CDR2 FYNNEI. The CDR3 DNA reads TGTGCCAGCAGGACAGGGGTTAACTATGGCTACACCTTC. Amino acid sequence: CASRTGVNYGYTF.

This sequence joins TRBV3-1 (or the pseudogene TRBV3-2) and TRBJ2-3, with D possibly matching TRBD2 (6 bases). Trimming shortened V by 0 bases and J by 2 bases, and 15 bases separated the two germline ends. Germline values: CDR1 LGHDT, CDR2 YNNKEL (reference sequence). The CDR3 contains 17 residues. This CDR3 is CASSQDKARGATDTQYF. The CDR3 nucleotides read TGTGCCAGCAGCCAAGATAAGGCGCGGGGCGCCACAGATACGCAGTATTTT.

V usage is TRBV19 and J usage is TRBJ1-2, with D perhaps matching TRBD1 (5 bases). CDR1 LNHDA and CDR2 SQIVND come from the germline V gene (reference sequence). V lost 6 bases to trimming and J lost 6 bases, with 17 bases between them. The CDR3 loop spans 14 amino acids. CDR3 nucleotide sequence: TGTGCCAGTAGCCGGGCACCTCAAGGGGATGGCTACACCTTC. This sequence encodes CASSRAPQGDGYTF.

The gene calls are TRBV10-1 and TRBJ2-7, with D possibly matching TRBD2 (7 bases). The CDR3 spans 15 residues. Germline V gene lookup returns CDR1 WNHNN and CDR2 SYGVQD (reference sequence). The germline V and J ends were trimmed by 6 bases and 4 bases, with 19 bases remaining between them. The CDR3 bases are TGCGCCAGCAGCACAGGGAGGGTGATTCCGTACGAGCAGTACTTC. Encoded protein: CASSTGRVIPYEQYF.

The CDR3 sequence: CASSPPSEPETQYF. The CDR3 nucleotides read TGTGCCAGCAGCCCCCCATCAGAGCCCGAGACCCAGTACTTC. The chain has TRBV11-3 and TRBJ2-5, with unresolved D. V was cut by 5 bases and J by 5 bases, with 15 bases left in between. In germline, CDR1 is SGHNT, CDR2 YENEEA. The CDR3 consists of 14 residues. The full variable domain, its missing parts supplied by reference TRBV11-3 and TRBJ2-5, is EAGVVQSPRYKIIEKKQPVAFWCNPISGHNTLYWYLQNLGQGPELLIRYENEEAVDDSQLPKDRFSAERLKGVDSTLKIQPAELGDSAVYLCASSPPSEPETQYFGPGTRLLVL.

This clone was detected once. The chain couples TRBV27 to TRBJ2-3; the D gene is possibly TRBD2 (5 bases). CDR3 length equals 12 residues. Trimming took off 8 bases at V and 5 bases at J, with 11 bases between the two ends. In germline, CDR1 is MNHEY, CDR2 SMNVEV (reference sequence). In DNA form, the CDR3 reads TGTGCCAGCTCAATCGAGGGAGATACGCAGTATTTT. Amino acids: CASSIEGDTQYF.

This clone was observed once. The rearrangement links TRBV5-1 to TRBJ2-7; D call uncertain. The length of the CDR3 is 15 residues. Germline V gene data show CDR1 as SGHRS and CDR2 as YFSETQ. V was shortened by 0 bases and J by 2 bases, with 12 bases between the two germline ends. CDR3 DNA: TGCGCCAGCAGCTTGGGGGCGGCTCCGGCCTACGAGCAGTACTTC. The encoded protein is CASSLGAAPAYEQYF.

This sequence joins TRBV11-3 and TRBJ2-2, with D perhaps matching TRBD1 (6 bases). CDR1 and CDR2 from the germline V gene are SGHNT and YENEEA. The CDR3 sequence is 15 residues long. Trimming stripped 5 bases from V and 2 bases from J, with 12 bases between. The CDR3, as DNA: TGTGCCAGCAGCCACAGGACAGTTAACACCGGGGAGCTGTTTTTT. This translates into CASSHRTVNTGELFF.

V gene TRBV13 combines with J gene TRBJ2-1; D unclear. Germline-derived CDR1 and CDR2 are PRHDT and FYEKMQ (reference sequence). V dropped 3 bases and J dropped 5 bases, with 8 bases sitting between them. CDR3 length: 13 amino acids. The CDR3 spells CASSFMPDNEQFF. CDR3 DNA sequence: TGTGCCAGCAGCTTCATGCCAGACAATGAGCAGTTCTTC. Full variable domain (rest looked up from reference TRBV13 and TRBJ2-1): AAGVIQSPRHLIKEKRETATLKCYPIPRHDTVYWYQQGPGQDPQFLISFYEKMQSDKGSIPDRFSAQQFSDYHSELNMSSLELGDSALYFCASSFMPDNEQFFGPGTRLTVL.

The chain carries TRBV28 and TRBJ1-2; no definite D call. From germline, CDR1 is MDHEN and CDR2 SYDVKM. Deletions cut 2 bases from V and 2 bases from J, with 9 bases between. There are 14 residues in the CDR3. CDR3 DNA sequence: TGTGCCAGCAGTTTAGTCCGGCAGAACTATGGCTACACCTTC. Amino acid sequence: CASSLVRQNYGYTF.

The gene calls are TRBV18 and TRBJ1-1; 10 bases map to TRBD1. The CDR3 sequence is 14 residues long. Germline assignment: CDR1 KGHSH and CDR2 LQKENI. V dropped 4 bases and J dropped 1; count of bases not matched to a gene: 0. The CDR3 reads CASSRDRGNTEAFF. CDR3 nucleotides: TGTGCCAGCTCACGGGACAGGGGGAACACTGAAGCTTTCTTT.

In its sample, this clone is medium-sized (0.01 to 0.1%). The rearrangement links TRBV10-3 to TRBJ1-2; 9 bases map to TRBD1. Germline-derived CDR1 and CDR2 are ENHRY and SYGVKD. V dropped 6 bases and J dropped 4; count of bases not matched to a gene: 6. The CDR3 consists of 14 residues. CDR3 in DNA: TGTGCCATCAGCCTGGGACAGGGAAGCTATGGCTACACCTTC. Protein sequence: CAISLGQGSYGYTF.